The sequence of this T cell receptor beta chain was determined in a study of cytomegalovirus exposure and HLA in healthy donors. Whole-study context: An earlier analysis found fewer than 120 million unique TCR beta sequences from 150 million to 200 million T cells. Study-wide results and caveats: Many donors carried some public TCRs, although rarity characterized most TCR sequences.

Researchers ran the PCR with 60 Vbeta and 13 Jbeta primers. This table comes from immunoSEQ multiplex PCR, and its TCRdb copy is limited to in-frame clones, with some not included. Of 170,000 or so clones in the sample, more than 80% were seen once. Turning to this clone: Its antigen is still unknown.

The clonotype originates from a young man in good health and CMV-seronegative. The sequenced sample was PBMCs.

The CDR3 sequence is CASSLGINTGELFF. The CDR3 nucleotides are TGCGCCAGCAGCTTGGGTATCAACACCGGGGAGCTGTTTTTT. The chain employs TRBV5-1 and TRBJ2-2; D gene unclear. The ends were cut back, 0 bases at V and 2 bases at J, with 5 bases in the middle. CDR3 length: 14 residues. Germline V CDR1 and CDR2: SGHRS, YFSETQ.